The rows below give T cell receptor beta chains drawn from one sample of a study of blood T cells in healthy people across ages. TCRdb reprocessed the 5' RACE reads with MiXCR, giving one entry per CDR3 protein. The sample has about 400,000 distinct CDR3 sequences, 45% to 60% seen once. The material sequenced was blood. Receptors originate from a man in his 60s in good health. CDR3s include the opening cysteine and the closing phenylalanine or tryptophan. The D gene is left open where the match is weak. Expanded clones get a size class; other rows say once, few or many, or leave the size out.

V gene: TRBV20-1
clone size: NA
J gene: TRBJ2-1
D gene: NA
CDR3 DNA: TGCAGTGCTAGGGCCGGGGCGGCATTCTACAATGAGCAGTTCTTC
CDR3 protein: CSARAGAAFYNEQFF

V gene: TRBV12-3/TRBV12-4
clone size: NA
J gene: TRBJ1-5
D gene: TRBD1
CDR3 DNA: TGTGCCAGCAGTTTAGTACAGGGGAGCAATCAGCCCCAGCATTTT
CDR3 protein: CASSLVQGSNQPQHF

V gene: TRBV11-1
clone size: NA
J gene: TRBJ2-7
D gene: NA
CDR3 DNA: TGTGCCAGCAGCTTATATTCCGAGTCCTACGAGCAGTACTTC
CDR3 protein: CASSLYSESYEQYF

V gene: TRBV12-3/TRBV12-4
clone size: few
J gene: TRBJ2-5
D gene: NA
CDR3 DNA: TGTGCCAGCAGTAAGGCCCGGGCCGGTGGGGAGACCCAGTACTTC
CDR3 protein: CASSKARAGGETQYF

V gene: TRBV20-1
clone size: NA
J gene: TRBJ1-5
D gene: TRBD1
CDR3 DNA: TGCAGTGCTAGACCGACAGGGGACCGGCAGCCCCAGCATTTT
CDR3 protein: CSARPTGDRQPQHF

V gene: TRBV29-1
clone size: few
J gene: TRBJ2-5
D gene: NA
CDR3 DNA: TGCAGCGTTGACGAGGGGAGGGGGGAGACCCAGTACTTC
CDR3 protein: CSVDEGRGETQYF

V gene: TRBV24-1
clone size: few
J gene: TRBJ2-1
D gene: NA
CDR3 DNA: TGTGCCACCAGTCGCCTTTCCAATGAGCAGTTCTTC
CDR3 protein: CATSRLSNEQFF

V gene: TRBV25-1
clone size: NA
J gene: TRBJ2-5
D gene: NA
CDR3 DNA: TGTGCCAGCAGTGACCCCCGTAGGGCCCAAGAGACCCAGTACTTC
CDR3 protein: CASSDPRRAQETQYF

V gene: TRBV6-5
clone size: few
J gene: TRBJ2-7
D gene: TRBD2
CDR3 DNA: TGTGCCAGCAGTTCCCAAGGCGGACTAGCGGGCCCGACCTCCTACGAGCAGTACTTC
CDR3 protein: CASSSQGGLAGPTSYEQYF

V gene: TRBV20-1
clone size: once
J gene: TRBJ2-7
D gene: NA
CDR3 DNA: TGCAGTGCTAGGCAGACAGTAGGGGACTACGAGCAGTACTTC
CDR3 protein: CSARQTVGDYEQYF